These 28 T cell receptor beta chains came from one sample sequenced in a study of blood T cells in healthy people across ages. The second PCR ran roughly 7 to 12 cycles with a sample-barcoded 5' primer and J-beta primers. MiXCR, run by TCRdb on the 5' RACE reads, gives a single entry per CDR3 protein. This sample yields 2 million or so distinct CDR3 sequences, of which around half are seen a single time; about 2.1% belongs to the top ten. The sample was blood. The receptors derive from a woman aged 40 to 55 in good health.

The CDR3: CASSQAGGGWTYEQYF. In nucleotides, the CDR3 is TGTGCCAGCAGCCAAGCGGGGGGGGGATGGACCTACGAGCAGTACTTC. V and J are TRBV3-1 and TRBJ2-7; TRBD2 matches at 8 bases. Germline V gene data show CDR1 as LGHDT and CDR2 as YNNKEL (reference sequence). CDR3 length: 16 residues. Trimming took 1 base from V and 2 from J; bases not matched to a gene: 7.

This clonotype was seen once. J is TRBJ2-1 and V is TRBV5-4, with 7 bases identical to TRBD2. The V and J ends lost 4 bases and 8 bases, in that order; junction bases with no gene match: 9. In germline, CDR1 is SGHNT, CDR2 YYREEE (reference sequence). This CDR3 has 14 residues. The CDR3 region is CASSEARERDEQFF. As DNA, the CDR3 is TGTGCCAGCAGCGAGGCGCGGGAGAGGGATGAGCAGTTCTTC.

This clonotype has only a few counts. This chain links TRBV28 with TRBJ2-7; D possibly corresponds to TRBD1 (5 bases). The J call may be mistaken, given a closer DNA end match to TRBJ2-5. The germline V gene encodes CDR1 MDHEN and CDR2 SYDVKM. This CDR3 comprises 13 residues. The CDR3 region has the DNA TGTGCCAGCAGTCCCAGGGTGGGCTGGACCCAGTACTTC. This sequence encodes CASSPRVGWTQYF.

This clonotype appeared a few times. The chain couples TRBV29-1 to TRBJ1-4; D is undetermined. With 5 bases removed from V and 8 bases from J, the gap between germline ends came to 12 bases. Germline lookup yields CDR1 SQVTM and CDR2 ANQGSEA. The CDR3 runs to 12 residues. CDR3 amino acids: CSVREGNEKLFF. CDR3 DNA: TGCAGCGTTCGAGAAGGGAACGAAAAACTGTTTTTT.

V usage is TRBV20-1 and J usage is TRBJ2-3; weak D call: TRBD2 (6 bases). The CDR3 is 15 residues long. Germline CDR1 DFQATT, CDR2 SNEGSKA (reference sequence). The germline V and J ends were trimmed by 5 bases and 0 bases, with 15 bases remaining between them. The CDR3 spells CSAPNPGSSTDTQYF. CDR3 sequence (DNA): TGCAGTGCTCCCAACCCCGGGAGTAGCACAGATACGCAGTATTTT.

The V gene is TRBV28, the J gene TRBJ2-5, with TRBD1 matching over 8 bases. The V segment lost 6 bases and the J segment 11 bases; nucleotides outside the gene matches: 17. This CDR3 spans 15 amino acids. Per germline, CDR1 MDHEN and CDR2 SYDVKM. The CDR3 region has the DNA TGTGCCAGCAGCCGCCTAATGGACAGGGTAAATGAGCAGTACTTC. It specifies CASSRLMDRVNEQYF.

This clonotype was detected only a few times. This chain joins TRBV29-1 and TRBJ2-1; D may be TRBD1 (6 bases). The CDR3 loop spans 14 amino acids. Germline CDR1 and CDR2: SQVTM and ANQGSEA. V was cut by 6 bases and J by 3 bases, with 15 bases left in between. CDR3 bases: TGCAGCGTACTCCGGGACACCCACTACAATGAGCAGTTCTTC. This sequence encodes CSVLRDTHYNEQFF.

This clonotype was found a few times. The gene calls are TRBV24-1 and TRBJ2-1; D perhaps matches TRBD2 (5 bases). V was trimmed by 3 bases and J by 4 bases, leaving 6 bases between them. CDR1 and CDR2 from the germline V gene are KGHDR and SFDVKD. The CDR3 covers 13 residues. The CDR3 reads CATSDRTYNEQFF. CDR3 in DNA: TGTGCCACCAGTGATAGGACTTACAATGAGCAGTTCTTC.

The chain carries TRBV5-6 and TRBJ1-2; TRBD1 matches at 12 bases. J was trimmed by 7 bases and V by 4 bases; bases with no gene match: 11. CDR1 SGHDT and CDR2 YYEEEE come from the germline V gene. The CDR3 has 16 amino acids. CDR3 sequence reads: CASSPGTGGARSGYTF. DNA for the CDR3: TGTGCCAGCAGCCCCGGGACAGGGGGCGCACGAAGTGGCTACACCTTC.

For this clonotype: This sequence may be a read error, since a much larger clone differs from it by one base. The rearrangement joins TRBV29-1 to TRBJ2-4, with TRBD2 matching 13 bases. V trimming: 7 bases; J trimming: 5 bases; junction bases outside the gene matches: 11. The CDR3 spans 16 residues. Germline CDR1 reads SQVTM; CDR2 reads ANQGSEA. CDR3 amino acids: CSAVPLGTSGENIQYF. The CDR3, as DNA: TGCAGCGCTGTCCCACTAGGGACTAGCGGGGAAAACATTCAGTACTTC. Variable domain in full (rest from reference TRBV29-1 and TRBJ2-4): SAVISQKPSRDICQRGTSLTIQCQVDSQVTMMFWYRQQPGQSLTLIATANQGSEATYESGFVIDKFPISRPNLTFSTLTVSNMSPEDSSIYLCSAVPLGTSGENIQYFGAGTRLSVL.

The chain carries TRBV7-2 and TRBJ2-7, with D possibly being TRBD2 (6 bases). V gave up 5 bases and J gave up 10 bases, with 18 bases separating them. This CDR3 region has 13 residues. Germline-derived CDR1 and CDR2 are SGHTA and FQGNSA. The CDR3 protein is CASSGWRVGVQYF. CDR3 sequence (DNA): TGTGCCAGCAGCGGCTGGAGGGTAGGGGTTCAGTACTTC.

The chain combines TRBV6-1 with TRBJ1-5; 9 bases fit TRBD1. Trimming removed 4 bases from V and 4 bases from J; junction bases left unmatched: 8. Germline V gene lookup returns CDR1 MNHNS and CDR2 SASEGT. The CDR3 loop spans 16 amino acids. Here the CDR3 reads CASSAGTGIRNQPQHF. The CDR3 coding sequence is TGTGCCAGCAGTGCCGGGACAGGGATACGGAATCAGCCCCAGCATTTT.

V and J are TRBV7-6 and TRBJ2-3; 12 nucleotides align to TRBD2. This CDR3 region has 16 residues. J gave up 2 bases and V 5 bases, and 5 bases lay outside the gene matches. Germline assignment: CDR1 SGHVS and CDR2 FNYEAQ. CDR3 amino acids: CASSTLAGGNTDTQYF. For the CDR3, the DNA is TGTGCCAGCAGCACTCTAGCGGGGGGGAACACAGATACGCAGTATTTT.

This chain links TRBV5-1 with TRBJ1-5; D remains unclear. V lost 0 bases and J lost 7, with 14 bases in between. CDR1 is SGHRS, CDR2 YFSETQ, per germline. The CDR3 spans 15 residues. CDR3 amino acids: CASSLAGGFQQPQHF. In DNA, the CDR3 is TGCGCCAGCAGCTTGGCCGGCGGGTTTCAGCAGCCCCAGCATTTT.

This clonotype was picked up one time. This rearrangement joins TRBV2 to TRBJ2-1; possibly TRBD1 or TRBD2 for D (7 bases each). The J call may be in error: the DNA end matches TRBJ2-7 better. The CDR3 totals 12 residues. Germline V CDR1 and CDR2: SNHLY, FYNNEI. The DNA of the CDR3 is TGTGCCACCAGGGGGGGGTATAATGAGCAGTACTTC. Its protein product is CATRGGYNEQYF.

This chain connects TRBV27 to TRBJ1-5; D call uncertain. Germline CDR1 reads MNHEY; CDR2 reads SMNVEV (reference sequence). This CDR3 contains 15 residues. Trimming pared 8 bases from V and 4 bases from J, leaving 18 bases between. The CDR3: CASRAGGLLNQPQHF. As DNA, the CDR3 is TGTGCCAGCCGAGCTGGAGGACTCCTTAATCAGCCCCAGCATTTT.

The V and J genes are TRBV15 and TRBJ1-5; D is ambiguous. The germline V gene encodes CDR1 LNHNV and CDR2 YYDKDF (reference sequence). CDR3 length: 16 residues. Trimming took off 4 bases at V and 1 base at J, with 14 bases between the two ends. The CDR3 protein is CATSTESGLSNQPQHF. For the CDR3, the DNA is TGTGCCACCAGCACCGAAAGCGGTTTAAGCAATCAGCCCCAGCATTTT.

This clonotype was seen a few times. The gene calls are TRBV20-1 and TRBJ2-7; D gene uncertain. Germline values: CDR1 DFQATT, CDR2 SNEGSKA (reference sequence). There are 11 residues in the CDR3. The V and J ends lost 5 bases and 3 bases respectively, with 8 bases between them. The CDR3 region is CSAPSIYEQYF. In DNA form, the CDR3 reads TGCAGTGCTCCCTCTATCTACGAGCAGTACTTC.

The CDR3 DNA is TGTGCCAGCAGCCAGGCTAGCGGGGCGACCCAGTACTTC. Protein sequence: CASSQASGATQYF. The V call is TRBV12-3 or TRBV12-4, the J call TRBJ2-4; 9 bases line up with TRBD2. Near its end, the DNA agrees better with TRBJ2-5, so the J call may be wrong. The CDR3 totals 13 residues.

The V call is TRBV6-5, the J call TRBJ2-7; a weak D match, TRBD1 (6 bases). The CDR3 has 15 residues. Germline values: CDR1 MNHEY, CDR2 SVGAGI. V dropped 6 bases and J dropped 6 bases, with 21 bases sitting between them. CDR3 in amino acids: CASSSGVGLGSEQYF. The CDR3 nucleotides are TGTGCCAGCAGCTCAGGGGTCGGTTTGGGCTCCGAGCAGTACTTC.

This chain links TRBV6-5 with TRBJ2-1; D gene unclear. The germline V gene encodes CDR1 MNHEY and CDR2 SVGAGI. This CDR3 contains 15 residues. The V end was cut by 0 bases, the J end by 5 bases, with 11 bases between. The CDR3 DNA reads TGTGCCAGCAGTTACTCAGGGCAGGCACACAATGAGCAGTTCTTC. Its protein is CASSYSGQAHNEQFF.

This clonotype came up a few times. The V and J genes are TRBV4-1 and TRBJ2-7; the D gene could be TRBD1 or TRBD2 (5 bases each). V dropped 7 bases and J dropped 2 bases, with 18 bases sitting between them. The CDR3 covers 15 residues. Germline V CDR1 and CDR2: MGHRA, YSYEKL. CDR3 residues: CASTFGRGVAYEQYF. CDR3 nucleotide sequence: TGCGCCAGCACCTTCGGTCGAGGGGTGGCCTACGAGCAGTACTTC.

V gene TRBV2 combines with J gene TRBJ2-2; 8 bases map to TRBD2. With V trimmed by 6 bases and J by 5 bases, 11 bases remained unmatched. This CDR3 comprises 16 residues. From germline, CDR1 is SNHLY and CDR2 FYNNEI. CDR3 residues: CASSAHGGGLTGELFF. The DNA of the CDR3 is TGTGCCAGCAGCGCCCACGGGGGGGGTCTGACCGGGGAGCTGTTTTTT.

V gene TRBV7-2 combines with J gene TRBJ2-7; the D gene could be TRBD1 or TRBD2 (5 bases each). Germline lookup yields CDR1 SGHTA and CDR2 FQGNSA. Trimming stripped 4 bases from V and 7 bases from J, with 20 bases between. The CDR3 sequence is 15 residues long. The CDR3 nucleotides read TGTGCCAGCAGCTCCGTCGGGACCTTTAGTGGGGAGCAGTACTTC. Protein product: CASSSVGTFSGEQYF.

The chain couples TRBV6-5 to TRBJ2-1; 9 bases align to TRBD1. Germline CDR1 reads MNHEY; CDR2 reads SVGAGI. With V trimmed by 6 bases and J by 1 base, 7 bases remained unmatched. The CDR3 is 16 amino acids. The CDR3, as DNA: TGTGCCAGCAGCCGCCTAGACAGGGGGTCCTACAATGAGCAGTTCTTC. Translated, it gives CASSRLDRGSYNEQFF.

The V call is TRBV4-3, the J call TRBJ1-6; a weak D match, TRBD1 (5 bases). Germline V gene sequence: CDR1 LGHNA, CDR2 YSLEER. Trimming shortened V by 3 bases and J by 6 bases, and 21 bases separated the two germline ends. This CDR3 has 18 amino acids. CDR3 coding DNA: TGCGCCAGCAGCCAGCAGGCGCGACCGGGGGGGAGTAATTCACCCCTCCACTTT. Its protein is CASSQQARPGGSNSPLHF.

The chain recombines TRBV28 with TRBJ2-3; TRBD1 aligns across 7 bases. The CDR3 is made up of 18 amino acids. Germline V gene sequence: CDR1 MDHEN, CDR2 SYDVKM. V was clipped by 7 bases and J by 2 bases; unmatched bases: 18. CDR3 nucleotides: TGTGCCAGCACCCTGGGACCTTACAGGGGAAAACACACAGATACGCAGTATTTT. Translated: CASTLGPYRGKHTDTQYF.

The V and J genes are TRBV5-1 and TRBJ2-6; a possible D gene is TRBD2 (5 bases). The CDR3 spans 16 residues. Germline CDR1 is SGHRS and CDR2 is YFSETQ. Trimming removed 1 base from V and 3 bases from J, with 11 bases in between. The CDR3, as DNA: TGCGCCAGCAGCTTGCACTCGGGAAATGGGGCCAACGTCCTGACTTTC. It is translated as CASSLHSGNGANVLTF.